A selection of T cell receptor beta chains follows, all from one sample in a study of beta chain features in type 1 diabetes. The protocol was immunoSEQ multiplex PCR, while the TCRdb copy is restricted to in-frame clones and leaves out a portion. The sample shows some 300,000 clones, 8% of them seen only once. The specimen was central memory CD4+ T cells from blood. The receptors were sampled from a woman under 30 in good health. The CDR3 runs from the conserved cysteine through the conserved F or W. Size is omitted from some rows. Given values are once, few, many or a class for expanded clones.

V	J	size	CDR3
TRBV7-2	TRBJ2-7	few	CASSFAGWGEQYF
TRBV27	TRBJ1-1	-	CASSSSWDPYTEAFF
TRBV10-3	TRBJ2-7	-	CAIRGQTYEQYF
TRBV9	TRBJ2-7	-	CASSVQDGYEQYF
TRBV6-5	TRBJ2-4	-	CASIPVGHIQYF
TRBV7-6	TRBJ1-3	few	CASSLPGLGNTIYF
TRBV9	TRBJ1-2	-	CASSATTGANYGYTF
TRBV27	TRBJ1-2	many	CASSSGQGVFGYTF
TRBV5-1	TRBJ2-4	-	CASRPNRDGKNIQYF
TRBV11-1	TRBJ2-5	few	CASSPPFRVSLETQYF
TRBV7-2	TRBJ2-2	few	CASSLGAGELFF
TRBV5-4	TRBJ1-1	few	CASSLGGAARNTEAFF
TRBV7-2	TRBJ1-2	few	CASSLTDSYGYTF
TRBV7-9	TRBJ2-3	-	CASSPPRGRSTDTQYF
TRBV19	TRBJ1-5	few	CASSRDVNQPQHF
TRBV4-2	TRBJ2-6	-	CASSQAFSGPNVLTF
TRBV10-3	TRBJ2-2	many	CAISELARLNTGELFF
TRBV18	TRBJ2-1	many	CASSPSTNNEQFF
TRBV28	TRBJ1-2	many	CASSFPPYGYTF
TRBV4-3	TRBJ1-4	-	CASSQAIETEKLFF
TRBV6-4	TRBJ2-5	-	CASSESETQYF
TRBV18	TRBJ2-3	-	CASSPLRDRGRGTDTQYF
TRBV5-1	TRBJ2-4	-	CASSFAGRAKNIQYF
TRBV28	TRBJ1-6	-	CASRPYGTKVGSPLHF
TRBV9	TRBJ2-3	few	CASSVRRGGADTQYF
TRBV7-2	TRBJ1-1	few	CASSLAPGQVNTEAFF
TRBV15	TRBJ2-5	-	CATSRGNLQETQYF
TRBV27	TRBJ2-5	few	CASSFLGGETQYF
TRBV7-2	TRBJ2-3	few	CASSSPGLIRDTQYF
TRBV2	TRBJ1-2	few	CASSAQGFTTYGYTF
TRBV11-3	TRBJ2-1	few	CASSSRLLAGGSHEQFF
TRBV6-5	TRBJ2-5	-	CASSYREGRTQYF
TRBV29-1	TRBJ1-5	few	CSAQGASNQPQHF
TRBV4-3	TRBJ1-1	-	CASSQGEGMTRAFF
TRBV4-2	TRBJ2-1	few	CASSEGGGFGEQFF
TRBV7-3	TRBJ2-2	-	CASSLNNRGINTGELFF
TRBV9	TRBJ2-2	few	CASSVDGYTGELFF
TRBV9	TRBJ2-5	many	CASSGGLLAGGQETQYF
TRBV6-6	TRBJ2-7	few	CASRQSGETGYF
TRBV19	TRBJ2-2	-	CASSTQRGATNGELFF
TRBV10-3	TRBJ1-2	few	CAISESIGTGDNGYTF
TRBV30	TRBJ2-7	few	CASSLALAGSYEQYF
TRBV6-6	TRBJ1-1	few	CASSQPRGTEAFF
TRBV19	TRBJ1-5	-	CASSIGGGRQPQHF
TRBV7-3	TRBJ1-1	-	CASSLGTQAGAFF
TRBV7-2	TRBJ1-2	-	CASSFQVHYGYTF
TRBV7-2	TRBJ2-3	many	CASSLGWLATDTQYF
TRBV11-3	TRBJ2-2	few	CASSFSGLVSPGELFF
TRBV9	TRBJ1-5	many	CASSVGDTYQPQHF
TRBV18	TRBJ2-4	few	CASSPRQGTLAKNIQYF
TRBV15	TRBJ1-2	-	CATSRDPVRDGYTF
TRBV5-1	TRBJ1-1	-	CASSSDLLEAFF
TRBV2	TRBJ1-1	-	CASGPTGATEAFF
TRBV6-6	TRBJ2-7	-	CASSPNLRSSYEQYF
TRBV7-9	TRBJ1-1	few	CASSQGGTEAFF
TRBV18	TRBJ1-5	few	CASSPGGDQPQHF